A few counts support the clone carrying this T cell receptor beta chain. Its antigen is not known. Then a second PCR, running roughly 7 to 11 cycles, was carried out with a sample-barcoded 5' primer and a J-beta primer mix. TCRdb processed the 5' RACE reads anew with MiXCR; each CDR3 protein has one entry. The sample consists of 1.5 million to 2 million distinct CDR3 sequences, 28% of them appearing once. Donors ranged from about 6 to 90 years old and were healthy Caucasians in Russia. This sample was included in a study of blood T cells in healthy people across ages. Trimming stripped 6 bases from V and 0 bases from J, with 8 bases between. The length of the CDR3 is 14 residues. Germline V gene lookup returns CDR1 MNHNS and CDR2 SASEGT. Study conclusions and caveats: Unsorted PBMC input precluded a conclusive naive versus antigen-experienced comparison. Older individuals had lower TCR beta diversity per million T cells (the decline was roughly linear). When set beside aged donors, long-lived donors presented more naive CD4+ cells and higher diversity.

V gene TRBV6-1 combines with J gene TRBJ2-2; tentative D call: TRBD2 (6 bases). The sequence derives from a woman between 25 and 40 years old in good health. The sample taken for sequencing was blood. CDR3 DNA sequence: TGTGCCAGCAGGGAGGGACCGAACACCGGGGAGCTGTTTTTT. Its translation: CASREGPNTGELFF.